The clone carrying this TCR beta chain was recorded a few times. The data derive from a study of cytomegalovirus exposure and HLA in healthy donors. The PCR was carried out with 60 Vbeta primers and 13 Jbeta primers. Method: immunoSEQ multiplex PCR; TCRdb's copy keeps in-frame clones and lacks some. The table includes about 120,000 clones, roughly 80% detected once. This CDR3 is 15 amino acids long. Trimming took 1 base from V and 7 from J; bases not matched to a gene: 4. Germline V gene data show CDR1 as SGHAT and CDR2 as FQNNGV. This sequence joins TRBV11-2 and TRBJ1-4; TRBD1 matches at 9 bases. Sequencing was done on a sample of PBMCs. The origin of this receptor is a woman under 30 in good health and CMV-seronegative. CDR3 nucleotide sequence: TGTGCCAGCAGCTTAGTTACAGGGGGCGTTGAAAAACTGTTTTTT. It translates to CASSLVTGGVEKLFF.